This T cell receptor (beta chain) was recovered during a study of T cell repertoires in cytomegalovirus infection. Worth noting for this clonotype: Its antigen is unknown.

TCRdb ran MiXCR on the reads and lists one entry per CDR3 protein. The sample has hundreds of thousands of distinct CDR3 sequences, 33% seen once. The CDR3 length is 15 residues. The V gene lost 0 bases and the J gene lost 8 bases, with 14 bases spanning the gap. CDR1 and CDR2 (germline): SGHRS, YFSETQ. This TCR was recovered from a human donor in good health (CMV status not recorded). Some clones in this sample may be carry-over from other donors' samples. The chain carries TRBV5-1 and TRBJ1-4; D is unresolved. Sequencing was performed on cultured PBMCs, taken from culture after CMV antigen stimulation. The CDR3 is CASSLVSRGEEKLFF. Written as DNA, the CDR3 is TGCGCCAGCAGCTTGGTATCGCGGGGAGAAGAAAAACTGTTTTTT.